A selection of T cell receptor beta chains follows, all from one sample in a study of shared clonotypes between healthy human individuals. Only in-frame clones appear in the TCRdb table, and some are missing; sequencing was by immunoSEQ multiplex PCR. The table includes roughly 500,000 clones, almost 97% detected once. Sequencing was carried out using naive CD4+ T cells sorted from blood. These receptors were obtained from a woman in her twenties or thirties in good health. The CDR3 runs from the conserved cysteine through the conserved F or W. D genes are given only for firm matches. A row's size may be missing; if present it is once, few, many or a size class.

>TRBD1|NA|TRBV19|TRBJ2-5
CASTMPAQGVGETQYF
TGTGCCAGTACCATGCCCGCACAGGGGGTGGGGGAGACCCAGTACTTC
>NA|NA|TRBV11-2|TRBJ2-7
CASSLGLAGGGYEQYF
TGTGCCAGCAGCTTAGGGTTGGCAGGGGGAGGCTACGAGCAGTACTTC
>TRBD1|once|TRBV25-1|TRBJ2-1
CASSWDRLYNEQFF
TGTGCCAGCAGTTGGGACAGGCTTTACAATGAGCAGTTCTTC
>TRBD1|NA|TRBV27|TRBJ2-7
CASSLSQGANEQYF
TGTGCCAGCAGTTTAAGCCAGGGGGCGAACGAGCAGTACTTC
>NA|once|TRBV9|TRBJ2-3
CASSVLQGGTDTQYF
TGTGCCAGCAGCGTATTGCAGGGCGGGACAGATACGCAGTATTTT
>NA|NA|TRBV15|TRBJ2-7
CATSRDKGPYEQYF
TGTGCCACCAGCAGAGACAAGGGGCCCTACGAGCAGTACTTC
>NA|once|TRBV25-1|TRBJ2-1
CASSVNDRGGSYNEQFF
TGTGCCAGCAGTGTAAACGACCGGGGCGGCTCCTACAATGAGCAGTTCTTC
>NA|NA|TRBV10-2|TRBJ2-5
CASTETGQETQYF
TGCGCCAGCACCGAGACAGGCCAAGAGACCCAGTACTTC
>NA|NA|TRBV5-1|TRBJ2-5
CASSLGATGEETQYF
TGCGCCAGCAGCTTGGGGGCGACGGGAGAGGAGACCCAGTACTTC
>TRBD1|NA|TRBV5-8|TRBJ1-4
CASSLYRGGGEKLFF
TGTGCCAGCAGCTTGTATCGAGGGGGCGGTGAAAAACTGTTTTTT
>TRBD1|NA|TRBV2|TRBJ1-2
CASSEARTGSGYTF
TGTGCCAGCAGTGAAGCGCGGACAGGGTCGGGCTACACCTTC
>TRBD2|NA|TRBV7-3|TRBJ2-7
CASSLRAGENYEQYF
TGTGCCAGCAGCTTAAGGGCGGGAGAGAACTACGAGCAGTACTTC
>NA|NA|TRBV28|TRBJ1-4
CASSPIKTEEATNEKLFF
TGTGCCAGCAGTCCAATCAAGACAGAGGAAGCAACTAATGAAAAACTGTTTTTT
>NA|NA|TRBV10-3|TRBJ1-1
CAISERGTEAFF
TGTGCCATCAGTGAAAGAGGCACTGAAGCTTTCTTT
>NA|NA|TRBV28|TRBJ1-2
CASSPPDVRGGYTF
TGTGCCAGCAGTCCACCAGACGTCCGGGGAGGCTACACCTTC
>NA|NA|TRBV4-1|TRBJ2-7
CASSQGIDLYEQYF
TGCGCCAGCAGCCAAGGAATTGATCTCTACGAGCAGTACTTC
>NA|NA|TRBV7-9|TRBJ2-3
CASSLVGGRWGTDTQYF
TGTGCCAGCAGCTTAGTCGGAGGGAGATGGGGCACAGATACGCAGTATTTT
>TRBD2|NA|TRBV28|TRBJ2-7
CASSPWGTGTRASEQYF
TGTGCCAGCAGTCCCTGGGGCACCGGGACTAGGGCCTCCGAGCAGTACTTC
>NA|NA|TRBV7-6|TRBJ2-7
CASSGPLSEQYF
TGTGCCAGCAGCGGACCACTTAGCGAGCAGTACTTC